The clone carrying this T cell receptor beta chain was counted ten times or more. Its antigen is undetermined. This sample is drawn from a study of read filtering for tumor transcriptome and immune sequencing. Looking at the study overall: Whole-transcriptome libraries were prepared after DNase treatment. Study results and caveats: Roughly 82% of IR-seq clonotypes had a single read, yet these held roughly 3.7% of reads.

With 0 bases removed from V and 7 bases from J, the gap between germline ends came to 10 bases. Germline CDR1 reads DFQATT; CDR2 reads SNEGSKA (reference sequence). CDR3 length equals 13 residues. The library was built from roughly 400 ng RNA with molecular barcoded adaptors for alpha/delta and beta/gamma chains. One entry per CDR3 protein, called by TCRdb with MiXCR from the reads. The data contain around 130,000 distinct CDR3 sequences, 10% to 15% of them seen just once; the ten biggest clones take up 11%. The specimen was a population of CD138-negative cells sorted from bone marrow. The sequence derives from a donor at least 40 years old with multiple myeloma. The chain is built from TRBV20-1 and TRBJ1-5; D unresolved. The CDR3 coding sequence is TGCAGTGCTAGAGACAAGGCTTTGCAGCCCCAGCATTTT. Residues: CSARDKALQPQHF.